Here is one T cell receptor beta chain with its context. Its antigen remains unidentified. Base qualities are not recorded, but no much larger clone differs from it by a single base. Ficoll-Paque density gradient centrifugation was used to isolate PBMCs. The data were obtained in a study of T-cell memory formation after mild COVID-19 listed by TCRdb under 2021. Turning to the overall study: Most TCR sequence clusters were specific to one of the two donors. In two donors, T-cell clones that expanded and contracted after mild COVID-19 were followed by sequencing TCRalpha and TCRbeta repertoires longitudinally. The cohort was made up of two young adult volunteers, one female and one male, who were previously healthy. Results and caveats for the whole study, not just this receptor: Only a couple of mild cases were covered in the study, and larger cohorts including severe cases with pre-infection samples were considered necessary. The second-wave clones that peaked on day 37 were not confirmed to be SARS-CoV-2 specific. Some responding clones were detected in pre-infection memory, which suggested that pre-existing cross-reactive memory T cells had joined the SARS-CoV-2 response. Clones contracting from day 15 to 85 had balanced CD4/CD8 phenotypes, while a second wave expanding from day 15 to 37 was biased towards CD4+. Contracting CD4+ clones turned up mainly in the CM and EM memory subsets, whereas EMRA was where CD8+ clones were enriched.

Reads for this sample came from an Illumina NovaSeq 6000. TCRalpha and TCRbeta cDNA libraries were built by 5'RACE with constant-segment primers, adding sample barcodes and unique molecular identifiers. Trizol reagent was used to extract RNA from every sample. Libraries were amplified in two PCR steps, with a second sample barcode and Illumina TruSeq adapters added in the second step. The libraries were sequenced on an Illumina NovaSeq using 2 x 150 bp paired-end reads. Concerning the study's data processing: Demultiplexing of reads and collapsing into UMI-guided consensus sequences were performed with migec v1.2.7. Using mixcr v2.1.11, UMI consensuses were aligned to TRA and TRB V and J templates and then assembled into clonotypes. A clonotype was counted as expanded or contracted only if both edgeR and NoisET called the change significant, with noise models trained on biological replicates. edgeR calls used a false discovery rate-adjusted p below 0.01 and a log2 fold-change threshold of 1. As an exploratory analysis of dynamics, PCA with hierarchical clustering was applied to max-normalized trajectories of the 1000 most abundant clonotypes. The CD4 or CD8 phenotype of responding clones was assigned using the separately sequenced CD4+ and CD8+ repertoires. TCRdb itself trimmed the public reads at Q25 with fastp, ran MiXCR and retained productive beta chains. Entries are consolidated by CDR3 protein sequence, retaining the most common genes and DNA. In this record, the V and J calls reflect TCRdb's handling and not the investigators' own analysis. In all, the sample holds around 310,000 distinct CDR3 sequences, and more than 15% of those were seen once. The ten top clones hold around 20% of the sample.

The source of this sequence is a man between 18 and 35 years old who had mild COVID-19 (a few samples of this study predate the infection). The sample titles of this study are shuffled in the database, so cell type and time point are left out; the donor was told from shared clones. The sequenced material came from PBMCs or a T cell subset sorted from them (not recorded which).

The DNA sequence is TGCAGTGCTACTGGGGGGGATTCCTATGGCTACACCTTC. Translated, it reads CSATGGDSYGYTF. The chain is made from TRBV20-1 and TRBJ1-2, and possibly TRBD1, on 5 matching bases. CDR1 and CDR2, per the germline V gene (reference sequence), are DFQATT and SNEGSKA. The germline ends are 13 bases apart after V is trimmed by 4 bases and J by 4 bases. The CDR3 sequence holds 13 residues, the cysteine and phenylalanine included. Left in the record is the CDR3 DNA by itself, 39 bases read in frame from the first base.